The entry that follows covers one T cell receptor beta chain sequence. Clones were sequenced by immunoSEQ multiplex PCR, and TCRdb holds only the in-frame ones, with some missing. The sample carries about 2 million clones, roughly 94% recorded once. This record belongs to a study of shared clonotypes between healthy human individuals. Overall study context: Plates per donor: three CD4 naive, three CD4 memory, two CD8 naive, one CD8 memory.

As defined, naive CD8 cells were CD45RO-negative and positively selected for CCR7, with terminally differentiated effector memory CD45RA+ cells excluded. Healthy and HIV-negative, the adult donors had no recent acute infections or vaccinations. The sample taken for sequencing was naive CD8+ T cells sorted from blood. The sequence derives from a man aged 18-30 years in good health.

The CDR3 coding sequence is TGTGCCAGCAGCTTACCAAGGGGAGAGGTTGGGGCCAACGTCCTGACTTTC. Protein: CASSLPRGEVGANVLTF. The chain recombines TRBV11-2 with TRBJ2-6; possibly TRBD1 or TRBD2 for D (5 bases each). The germline V gene encodes CDR1 SGHAT and CDR2 FQNNGV. CDR3 size: 17 residues. V shed 2 bases and J shed 3 bases, with 14 bases lying between them. The whole variable domain, remainder taken from reference TRBV11-2 and TRBJ2-6, is EAGVAQSPRYKIIEKRQSVAFWCNPISGHATLYWYQQILGQGPKLLIQFQNNGVVDDSQLPKDRFSAERLKGVDSTLKIQPAKLEDSAVYLCASSLPRGEVGANVLTFGAGSRLTVL.